These T cell receptor beta chains were read from a single sample in a study of blood T cell repertoires in COVID-19. The data were produced by immunoSEQ multiplex PCR, yet TCRdb's version contains in-frame clones alone and is incomplete. The table lists about 140,000 clones, less than 90% of them singletons. Sequences were obtained from peripheral blood. Receptors were obtained from a human donor with COVID-19, enrolled during active disease. The donor label of this sample is uncertain. CDR3s include the opening cysteine and the closing phenylalanine or tryptophan. The D gene is left open where the match is weak. Clone sizes are given selectively: once, few, many, or a class where the clone is expanded.

d_gene,v_gene,j_gene,abundance,CDR3aa,CDR3nt
TRBD1,TRBV6-5,TRBJ1-3,NA,CASSRTGYSGNTIYF,TGTGCCAGCAGTCGGACAGGGTATAGTGGAAACACCATATATTTT
NA,TRBV6-5,TRBJ2-7,NA,CASSRGGDEQYF,TGTGCCAGCAGCAGGGGAGGGGACGAGCAGTACTTC
TRBD1,TRBV6-5,TRBJ1-2,NA,CASRQGTGKGYGYTF,TGTGCCAGCAGACAGGGGACAGGGAAAGGATATGGCTACACCTTC
NA,TRBV12-3/TRBV12-4,TRBJ1-2,NA,CASSFDRHGYTF,TGTGCCAGCAGTTTCGACAGGCATGGCTACACCTTC
NA,TRBV7-9,TRBJ2-7,NA,CASSITGYEQYF,TGTGCCAGCAGCATAACAGGGTACGAGCAGTACTTC
TRBD2,TRBV7-6,TRBJ2-1,NA,CASSNPGGEQFF,TGTGCCAGCAGCAACCCCGGGGGGGAGCAGTTCTTC
NA,TRBV19,TRBJ1-3,few,CASSPRAVAGNTIYF,TGTGCCAGTAGTCCCCGAGCGGTTGCTGGAAACACCATATATTTT
NA,TRBV5-1,TRBJ2-5,NA,CASKGLDYQETQYF,TGCGCCAGCAAGGGACTTGACTATCAAGAGACCCAGTACTTC
NA,TRBV19,TRBJ1-3,NA,CASTGGAVGTIYF,TGTGCCAGTACCGGAGGAGCTGTTGGAACCATATATTTT
NA,TRBV6-6,TRBJ2-7,NA,CASSYAGDTYEQYF,TGTGCCAGCAGTTACGCAGGGGATACCTACGAGCAGTACTTC
NA,TRBV12-3/TRBV12-4,TRBJ2-2,NA,CASRGGTGELFF,TGTGCCAGCAGAGGAGGTACCGGGGAGCTGTTTTTT
NA,TRBV13,TRBJ2-5,once,CASSSLESTETQYF,TGTGCCAGCAGCTCCCTAGAATCCACAGAGACCCAGTACTTC
NA,TRBV5-1,TRBJ1-1,NA,CASSLDTNTEAFF,TGCGCCAGCAGCTTGGACACGAACACTGAAGCTTTCTTT
TRBD1,TRBV6-6,TRBJ1-5,NA,CASTKEGQGNYQPQHF,TGTGCCAGCACCAAGGAAGGACAGGGTAACTATCAGCCCCAGCATTTT
NA,TRBV7-2,TRBJ2-7,NA,CASRREREIYEQYF,TGTGCCAGCAGGAGGGAAAGGGAAATCTACGAGCAGTACTTC
NA,TRBV2,TRBJ2-2,NA,CASSARWGLTGTGELFF,TGTGCCAGCAGCGCCCGGTGGGGCCTTACTGGCACCGGGGAGCTGTTTTTT
NA,TRBV4-1,TRBJ2-6,NA,CASSRLASSGANVLTF,TGCGCCAGCAGCCGTTTGGCTAGCTCTGGGGCCAACGTCCTGACTTTC
TRBD2,TRBV10-3,TRBJ2-7,once,CAISVGTSGRVEQYF,TGTGCCATCAGTGTGGGGACTAGCGGGAGAGTCGAGCAGTACTTC
NA,TRBV18,TRBJ1-6,NA,CASSPPPGDYLLSSYNSPLHF,TGTGCCAGCTCACCACCGCCAGGGGACTATCTCCTGAGCTCCTATAATTCACCCCTCCACTTT
NA,TRBV6-5,TRBJ1-5,NA,CASSYSAPYSNQPQHF,TGTGCCAGCAGTTACTCGGCCCCGTATAGCAATCAGCCCCAGCATTTT
NA,TRBV29-1,TRBJ2-3,once,CSVSPGTDTQYF,TGCAGCGTTTCCCCGGGCACAGATACGCAGTATTTT
NA,TRBV30,TRBJ1-5,NA,CAWSFGGRANQPQHF,TGTGCCTGGAGTTTTGGCGGCAGGGCAAATCAGCCCCAGCATTTT
NA,TRBV6-5,TRBJ2-7,NA,CASRLTGLYEQYF,TGTGCCAGCAGGTTAACAGGGTTGTACGAGCAGTACTTC
TRBD1,TRBV10-3,TRBJ1-5,NA,CAISEGGGAADQPQHF,TGTGCCATCAGTGAGGGAGGGGGCGCAGCCGATCAGCCCCAGCATTTT
NA,TRBV3-1/TRBV3-2,TRBJ1-1,NA,CASSYRQSTEAFF,TGTGCCAGCAGCTATAGACAAAGCACTGAAGCTTTCTTT
NA,TRBV5-6,TRBJ1-2,NA,CASSLTGLWGDGYTF,TGTGCCAGCAGCCTGACGGGACTCTGGGGGGATGGCTACACCTTC
NA,TRBV2,TRBJ2-7,NA,CASSPGRGRESYEQYF,TGTGCCAGCTCCCCGGGGCGGGGAAGGGAATCCTACGAGCAGTACTTC
TRBD2,TRBV5-1,TRBJ2-3,NA,CASSQGLASTDTQYF,TGCGCCAGCAGCCAAGGACTAGCAAGCACAGATACGCAGTATTTT
NA,TRBV7-9,TRBJ2-5,NA,CASSLGSGTQYF,TGTGCCAGCAGCTTAGGGTCCGGGACCCAGTACTTC
TRBD2,TRBV18,TRBJ2-7,NA,CASSPRAGEDEQYF,TGTGCCAGCTCACCCCGGGCGGGGGAGGACGAGCAGTACTTC
NA,TRBV4-2,TRBJ1-1,NA,CASSQDPDRRAFF,TGTGCCAGCAGCCAAGATCCCGACAGGAGAGCTTTCTTT
NA,TRBV12-3/TRBV12-4,TRBJ1-1,NA,CASGHERDTEAFF,TGTGCCAGCGGCCATGAACGGGACACTGAAGCTTTCTTT
NA,TRBV6-2/TRBV6-3,TRBJ2-5,NA,CASSYSSMGGRETQYF,TGTGCCAGCAGTTACTCGAGTATGGGGGGGCGAGAGACCCAGTACTTC
NA,TRBV7-9,TRBJ1-2,NA,CASSFSPRRRSYGYTF,TGTGCCAGCAGCTTTAGCCCCCGGAGGCGAAGCTATGGCTACACCTTC
NA,TRBV11-3,TRBJ2-7,NA,CASSPLTVTYEQYF,TGTGCCAGCAGCCCGCTGACAGTTACCTACGAGCAGTACTTC
NA,TRBV14,TRBJ1-2,NA,CASSQDSATVYGYTF,TGTGCCAGCAGCCAAGATTCGGCGACAGTCTATGGCTACACCTTC
NA,TRBV7-7,TRBJ2-6,NA,CASSPQGSSGANVLTF,TGTGCTAGCAGCCCGCAGGGTTCCTCTGGGGCCAACGTCCTGACTTTC
TRBD1,TRBV5-4,TRBJ2-3,NA,CASSPGTGGTDTQYF,TGTGCCAGCAGCCCGGGGACAGGGGGCACAGATACGCAGTATTTT
NA,TRBV6-1,TRBJ1-5,NA,CASSESLEGNQPQHF,TGTGCCAGCAGTGAAAGCTTGGAGGGCAATCAGCCCCAGCATTTT
TRBD2,TRBV27,TRBJ2-7,once,CASSFGGIYEQYF,TGTGCCAGCAGTTTCGGGGGGATCTACGAGCAGTACTTC
TRBD2,TRBV11-2,TRBJ2-5,NA,CASSPGLNSIQYF,TGTGCCAGCAGCCCGGGACTAAACTCGATCCAGTACTTC